This TCR beta chain derives from a study of cytomegalovirus exposure and HLA in healthy donors (dated by TCRdb to the late 2010s). For the study in its entirety: An earlier analysis of approximately 550 of the donors reported 250 to 350 Gb of sequence data and some 120 million unique TCR beta sequences from 150 million to 200 million T cells. Approximately 300 gigabases of sequencing data and approximately 91 million unique TCR sequences made up an early release that covered 640 HLA-typed donors. The genetic ancestry cluster associated with self-reported Caucasian donors included approximately 85% of the approximately 400 genotyped donors. The study aimed to test whether signatures of past pathogen exposure could be identified by cataloging public T cell receptors. The study profiled the T cell repertoires of hundreds of subjects by immunosequencing and related them to cytomegalovirus serostatus. In addition to the first cohort of 666 subjects, a separate validation cohort of under 150 different subjects was used. To predict cytomegalovirus infection status, the study combined high-throughput TCR immunosequencing, statistical association of individual TCRs with disease status, and machine learning. In a later analysis, previously published TCR beta repertoires from 500 to 750 donors were re-analyzed and high-resolution HLA genotyping was added so that TCR occurrence patterns could be studied. Rather than drawing on any new phenotypic data, the later analysis identified candidate immune exposures from TCR beta sequences and the way those sequences occurred across donors. In an earlier analysis of 500 to 650 of the donors, high-throughput TCR beta sequencing was used to judge whether each TCR beta V gene segment behaved as functional or pseudogenic. Donor age, sex, ethnicity and CMV serostatus were compiled together with the repertoire data. In a later genetic analysis, genome-wide SNP genotypes for about 65% of the 666 donors were used, and that subset was treated as a discovery cohort. Every repertoire in the discovery cohort had been generated on one and the same sequencing platform. HLA typing included class I and class II loci at four-digit resolution. The number of typed donors differed by locus: about 629-640 for A, B, C, DRB1 and DQB1; 500 to 550 for DQA1; about 600 for DPA1; and about 450 for DPB1. About 5 DR-DQ haplotypes were handled as single units for association and clustering, since linkage in the cohort was strong. Among a few hundred genotyped donors of the cohort, an average of approximately 240,000 unique TCR beta nucleotide sequences were sequenced per donor, around 18% of them non-productive.

In the case of this clone: This receptor's antigen is unknown. Qualities for individual bases were not recorded, and no much larger clone is one base off.

The investigation overall reported the following: In an earlier analysis of 587 of the donors, most TCR beta V segments appeared in productive rearrangements about 87% or about 30% of the time, broadly matching IMGT annotations. For the cohort, immune exposure information was limited to CMV serostatus. Linkage disequilibrium might explain the correlated functional status among segregating V segments, but an unknown experimental factor could not be excluded. A few of the identified cytomegalovirus-associated TCR beta chains were confirmed in vitro to be specific for cytomegalovirus antigens. The presence/absence analyses assumed that sequencing depth was roughly uniform across donors, and that assumption may not be true. HLA typing was unavailable for some donors at each locus, so association tests used only the typed subset. Most TCR sequences were observed very rarely across donors, whereas some public TCRs were present in many individuals. According to the authors, the approach could potentially be generalized to other disease states and immunological phenotypes. A later analysis found that HLA-associated TCR beta chains were more clonally expanded and had lower generation probabilities than equally common non-associated chains. Most CMV-associated TCR beta chains appeared to be HLA-restricted in a later analysis, and the HLA associations seemed to be driven largely by CMV exposure. Only TCR beta chains were sequenced in this cohort, and the absence of alpha or paired-chain data limited detectable features. In a later analysis, several top co-occurrence clusters were reported to appear linked to parvovirus B19, influenza, CMV and Epstein-Barr virus. A group of highly shared sequence variants was considered likely to be a technical artifact of the sequencing pipeline. Specific HLA alleles were associated with around 18,000 TCR beta sequences at a false discovery rate of 0.05 in a later analysis. Compared with the 666-donor mean, donors in an Asian-associated ancestry cluster had fewer N-insertions in productive TCRs, according to a later genetic analysis. When HLA alleles, especially DR and DQ, strongly co-occurred, TCR associations were difficult to assign to individual alleles. A further reported finding was that TCR beta sequences accurately predicted the HLA-A and HLA-B alleles for most subjects in the first cohort. The study gave a list of over 150 TCR beta chains associated with cytomegalovirus. In a later analysis, the rate of TCR association differed among HLA loci, with DRB1 alleles having the most associated TCRs and HLA-C alleles having the fewest. A later genetic analysis associated a missense DCLRE1C variant with V-gene and J-gene trimming of TCR beta chains, and an independent cohort replicated the association. Because counts were too low, 15 or so rarely observed V segments, including chromosome 9 orphons, were excluded from the earlier analysis of 500 to 700 of the donors. The 87-base-pair reads could not distinguish some IMGT-functional V segments, including TRBV6-2 and TRBV6-3, so those segments were excluded. The classifier was reported to diagnose cytomegalovirus status with high specificity and sensitivity in both the original and validation cohorts.

Library prep was done by the immunoSEQ multiplex PCR assay. A mixture of 60 forward primers for TCR Vbeta segments and 13 reverse primers for TCR Jbeta segments was used in the multiplex PCR. Amplification of the CDR3 region of rearranged TCR beta genes was performed with a multiplex PCR assay on genomic DNA. On the Illumina HiSeq System, the amplified TCR beta libraries were sequenced as 87-base-pair reads. Per the authors' processing: Across the 600 to 700 repertoires, a later analysis counted approximately 75 million unique TCR beta chains, roughly 11 million of which were shared by at least two donors. Raw reads were error-corrected and collapsed into unique sequences by a nearest-neighbor algorithm in which closely related sequences were merged to remove PCR and sequencing errors. V, D and J gene segments were assigned by aligning CDR3 sequences to IMGT reference sequences. Each retained sequence needed at least a six-nucleotide match to both a V gene segment and a J gene segment. A rearrangement was called productive if the CDR3 had no stop codons and remained in frame with V and J, and every other rearrangement was called non-productive. CDR3 was defined by IMGT convention, running from the second conserved V-encoded cysteine to the conserved J-encoded phenylalanine. In an earlier analysis of just under 600 of the donors, sequences lacking an unambiguous match to a single V gene segment were excluded. An earlier analysis of under 750 of the donors called V segments functional above 56.7% productive rearrangements and segregating when the between-donor standard deviation exceeded 5%. To diagnose cytomegalovirus status from the catalog of TCR beta chain sequences, a statistical classification framework was built. In a later analysis, V and J genes were assigned by comparing TCR nucleotide sequences against IMGT/GENE-DB human TR gene sequences. In a later analysis, CDR3 sequences and most-parsimonious VDJ recombination scenarios were assigned using the TCRdist pipeline. A later analysis defined each TCR beta chain by its CDR3 amino acid sequence plus V-gene family, and excluded reads lacking a unique V-gene family. A later analysis removed 592 highly shared, low-generation-probability nucleotide sequences to deal with suspected cross-contamination and a sequencing artifact. A later analysis calculated a clonal expansion index for each public chain from normalized within-repertoire ranks of inferred template counts. In a later analysis, generation probabilities were computed with a VDJ recombination model fitted to out-of-frame rearrangements, and the resulting probabilities were checked against IGoR. Hypergeometric tests were used in a later analysis to score TCR-TCR, TCR-HLA and TCR-CMV co-occurrence, with a repertoire-size bias correction applied to the TCR pairs. False discovery rates were estimated in a later analysis by permuting HLA or CMV assignments 20 times. A later analysis grouped co-occurring TCRs with DBSCAN, adding TCRdist sequence similarity when clustering within HLA-allele-positive subsets. Repertoires with fewer than 30,000 or more than 120,000 public chains, plus five repertoires with anomalous nucleotide sharing, were excluded from co-occurrence clustering. TCRdb took this table from immuneACCESS and kept in-frame rearrangements with V and J called. Such tables lack part of the clones; where checked against another copy, unresolved V genes explain under half of the gap, and the rest is unexplained. That table is the source of V, J and clone size, and D and trimming were worked out from the DNA. Counted in this sample were some 65,000 clones; 55% to 65% of them appeared once. The biggest ten clones account for 2.8% of the sample.

CDR3 length: 16 amino acids, cysteine to phenylalanine. Kept here is only the CDR3 DNA, which spans 48 bases and is read in frame from base 1. CDR1 and CDR2, looked up from the germline V gene, are SGHVS and FNYEAQ. A distance of 21 bases separates the germline ends of V and J, which lose 4 bases and 7 bases respectively. In total, approximately 690 healthy bone marrow donors made up the cohort. All cohort members were sampled while nominally healthy, although unrecorded immune exposures were likely present. The donor tested CMV seronegative and was one of the 352 seronegative cohort members. Each donor provided a peripheral blood sample, and peripheral blood mononuclear cells were used for TCR beta sequencing. The Qiagen DNeasy Blood Extraction Kit was used to extract genomic DNA from the blood cell samples.

The chain uses TRBV7-6 and TRBJ2-3; TRBD2 could be the D gene, as 6 bases match. The specimen was PBMCs. This clonotype was sampled from a man aged 25-45 years in good health and CMV-seronegative. CDR3 sequence: CASSSRSGTASYTQYF. The nucleotide sequence reads as follows: TGTGCCAGCAGCTCCCGGTCCGGGACTGCCAGTTATACGCAGTATTTT. The full variable domain, completed from the reference TRBV7-6 and TRBJ2-3 proteins outside the CDR3, reads GAGVSQSPRYKVTKRGQDVALRCDPISGHVSLYWYRQALGQGPEFLTYFNYEAQQDKSGLPNDRFSAERPEGSISTLTIQRTEQRDSAMYRCASSSRSGTASYTQYFGPGTRLTVL.